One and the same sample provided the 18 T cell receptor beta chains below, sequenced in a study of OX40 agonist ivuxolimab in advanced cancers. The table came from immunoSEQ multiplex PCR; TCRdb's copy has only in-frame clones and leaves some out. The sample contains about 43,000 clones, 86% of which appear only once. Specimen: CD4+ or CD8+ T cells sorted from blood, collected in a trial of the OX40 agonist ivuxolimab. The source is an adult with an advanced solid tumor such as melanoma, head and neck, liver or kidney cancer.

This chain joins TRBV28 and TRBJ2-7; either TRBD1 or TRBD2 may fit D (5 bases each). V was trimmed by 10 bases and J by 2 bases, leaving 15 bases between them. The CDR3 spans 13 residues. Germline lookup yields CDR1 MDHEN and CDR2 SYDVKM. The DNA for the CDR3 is TGTGCCACCTCGGGGCGGGCGACCTACGAGCAGTACTTC. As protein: CATSGRATYEQYF.

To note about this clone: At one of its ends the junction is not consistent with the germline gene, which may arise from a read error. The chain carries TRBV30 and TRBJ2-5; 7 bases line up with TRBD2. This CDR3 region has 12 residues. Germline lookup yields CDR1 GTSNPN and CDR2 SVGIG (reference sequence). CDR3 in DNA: TGTGCCTGGAGGGGAGGAGGGAGGGACCTGGACTTC. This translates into CAWRGGGRDLDF.

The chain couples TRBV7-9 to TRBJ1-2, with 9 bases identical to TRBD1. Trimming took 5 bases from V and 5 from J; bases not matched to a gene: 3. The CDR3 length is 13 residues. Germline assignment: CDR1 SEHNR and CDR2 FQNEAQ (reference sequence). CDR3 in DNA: TGTGCCAGCAGCCCACAGGGGGCGTATGGCTACACCTTC. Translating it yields CASSPQGAYGYTF.

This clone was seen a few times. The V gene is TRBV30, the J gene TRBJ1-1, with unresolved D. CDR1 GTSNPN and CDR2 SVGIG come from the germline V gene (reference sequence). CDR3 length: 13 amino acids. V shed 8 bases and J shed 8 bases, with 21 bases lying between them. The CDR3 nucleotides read TGTGCCGCGTCAGGAGGTCCATGGGCCGAAGCTTTCTTT. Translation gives CAASGGPWAEAFF.

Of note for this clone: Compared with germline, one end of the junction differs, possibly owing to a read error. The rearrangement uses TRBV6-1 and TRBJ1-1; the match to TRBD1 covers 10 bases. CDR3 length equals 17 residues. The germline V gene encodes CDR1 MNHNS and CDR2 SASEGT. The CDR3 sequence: CASSDKPRGQGNPEAFF. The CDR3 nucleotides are TGTGCCAGCAGTGACAAACCCAGGGGACAGGGGAACCCTGAAGCTTTCTTT.

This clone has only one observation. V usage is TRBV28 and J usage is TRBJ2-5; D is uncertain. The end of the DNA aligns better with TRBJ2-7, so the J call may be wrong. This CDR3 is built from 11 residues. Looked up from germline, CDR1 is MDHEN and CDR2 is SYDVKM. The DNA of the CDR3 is TGTGCCAGCAGTTTCTATTACGAGCAGTACTTC. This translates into CASSFYYEQYF.

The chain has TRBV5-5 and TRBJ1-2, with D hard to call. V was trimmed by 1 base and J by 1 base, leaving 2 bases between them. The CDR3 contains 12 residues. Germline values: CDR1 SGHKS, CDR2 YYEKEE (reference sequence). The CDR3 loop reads CASSLRNYGYTF. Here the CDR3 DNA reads TGTGCCAGCAGCTTGCGTAACTATGGCTACACCTTC.

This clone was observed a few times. The CDR3 bases are TGTGCCAGCAGCCGCCGGGATTTCACAGATACGCAGTATTTT. Translated: CASSRRDFTDTQYF. The genes are TRBV14 and TRBJ2-3; D is possibly TRBD2 (5 bases). Germline V lookup: CDR1 SGHDN, CDR2 FVKESK. V was cut by 4 bases and J by 2 bases, with 10 bases left in between. The length of the CDR3 is 14 residues.

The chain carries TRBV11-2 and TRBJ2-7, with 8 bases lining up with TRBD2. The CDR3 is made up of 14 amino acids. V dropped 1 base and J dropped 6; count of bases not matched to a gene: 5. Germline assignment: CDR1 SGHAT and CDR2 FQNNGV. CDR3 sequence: CASSLAGGRSEQYF. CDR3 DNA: TGTGCCAGCAGCTTAGCGGGAGGGCGGAGCGAGCAGTACTTC. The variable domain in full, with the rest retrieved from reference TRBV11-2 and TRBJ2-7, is EAGVAQSPRYKIIEKRQSVAFWCNPISGHATLYWYQQILGQGPKLLIQFQNNGVVDDSQLPKDRFSAERLKGVDSTLKIQPAKLEDSAVYLCASSLAGGRSEQYFGPGTRLTVT.

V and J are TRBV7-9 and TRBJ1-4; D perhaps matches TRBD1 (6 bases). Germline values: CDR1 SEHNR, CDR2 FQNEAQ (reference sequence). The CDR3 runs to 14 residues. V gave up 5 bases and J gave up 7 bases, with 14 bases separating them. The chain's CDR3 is CASSLQGMSEKLFF. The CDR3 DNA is TGTGCCAGCAGCCTACAGGGTATGAGTGAAAAACTGTTTTTT.

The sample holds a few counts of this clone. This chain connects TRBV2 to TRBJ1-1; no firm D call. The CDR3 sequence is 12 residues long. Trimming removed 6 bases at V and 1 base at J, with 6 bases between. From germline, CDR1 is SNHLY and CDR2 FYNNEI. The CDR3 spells CASRAANTEAFF. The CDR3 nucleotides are TGTGCCAGCAGAGCAGCGAACACTGAAGCTTTCTTT.

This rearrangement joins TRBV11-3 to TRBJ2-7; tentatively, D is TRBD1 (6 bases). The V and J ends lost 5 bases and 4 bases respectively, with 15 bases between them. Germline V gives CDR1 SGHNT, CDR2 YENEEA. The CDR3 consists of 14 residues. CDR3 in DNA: TGTGCCAGCAGCCCTAATACAGGGACGTACGAGCAGTACTTC. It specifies CASSPNTGTYEQYF.

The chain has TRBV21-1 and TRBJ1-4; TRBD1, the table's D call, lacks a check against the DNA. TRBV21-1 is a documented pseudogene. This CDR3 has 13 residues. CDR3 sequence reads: CASRDSTNEKLFF. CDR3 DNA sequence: TGTGCCAGCAGGGACAGCACTAATGAAAAACTGTTTTTT.

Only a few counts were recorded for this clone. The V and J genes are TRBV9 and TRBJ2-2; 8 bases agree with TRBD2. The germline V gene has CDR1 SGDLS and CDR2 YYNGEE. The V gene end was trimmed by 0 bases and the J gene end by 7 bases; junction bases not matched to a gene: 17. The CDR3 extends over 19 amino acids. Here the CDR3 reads CASSVGWEAGVFDNGELFF. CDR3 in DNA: TGTGCCAGCAGCGTAGGCTGGGAAGCGGGAGTTTTTGACAACGGGGAGCTGTTTTTT.

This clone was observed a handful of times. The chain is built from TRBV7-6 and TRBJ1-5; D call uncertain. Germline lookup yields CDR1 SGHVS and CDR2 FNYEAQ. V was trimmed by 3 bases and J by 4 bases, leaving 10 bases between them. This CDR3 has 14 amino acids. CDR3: CASSFIVQNQPQHF. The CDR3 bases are TGTGCCAGCAGCTTCATCGTTCAGAATCAGCCCCAGCATTTT.

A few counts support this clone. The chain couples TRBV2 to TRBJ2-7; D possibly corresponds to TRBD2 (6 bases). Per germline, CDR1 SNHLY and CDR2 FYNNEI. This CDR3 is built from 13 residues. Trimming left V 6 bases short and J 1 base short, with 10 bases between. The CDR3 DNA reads TGTGCCAGCAGAGTAGCGGATTCCTACGAGCAGTACTTC. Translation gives CASRVADSYEQYF.

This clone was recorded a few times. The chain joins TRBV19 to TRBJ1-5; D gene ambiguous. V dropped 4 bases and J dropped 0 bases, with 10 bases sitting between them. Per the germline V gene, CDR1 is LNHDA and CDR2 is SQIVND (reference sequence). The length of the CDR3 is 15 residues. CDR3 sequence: CASSTDGYSNQPQHF. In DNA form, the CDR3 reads TGTGCCAGTAGTACCGACGGATATAGCAATCAGCCCCAGCATTTT.

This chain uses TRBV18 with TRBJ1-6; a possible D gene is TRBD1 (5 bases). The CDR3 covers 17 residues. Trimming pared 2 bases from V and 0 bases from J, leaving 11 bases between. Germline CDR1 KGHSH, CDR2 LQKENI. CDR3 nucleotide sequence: TGTGCCAGCTCACCATCGGAGGGGAGCTCCTATAATTCACCCCTCCACTTT. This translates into CASSPSEGSSYNSPLHF.